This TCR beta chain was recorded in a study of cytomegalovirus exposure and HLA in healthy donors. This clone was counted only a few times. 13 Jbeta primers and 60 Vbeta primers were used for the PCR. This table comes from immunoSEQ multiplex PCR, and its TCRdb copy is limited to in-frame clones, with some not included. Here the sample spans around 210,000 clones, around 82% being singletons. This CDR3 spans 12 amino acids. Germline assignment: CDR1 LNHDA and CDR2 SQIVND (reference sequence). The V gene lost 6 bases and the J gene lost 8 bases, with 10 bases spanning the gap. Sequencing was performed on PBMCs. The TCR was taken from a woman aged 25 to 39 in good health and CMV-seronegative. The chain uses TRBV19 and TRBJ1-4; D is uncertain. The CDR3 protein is CASSPGREKLFF. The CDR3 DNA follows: TGTGCCAGTAGCCCTGGGAGGGAAAAACTGTTTTTT.